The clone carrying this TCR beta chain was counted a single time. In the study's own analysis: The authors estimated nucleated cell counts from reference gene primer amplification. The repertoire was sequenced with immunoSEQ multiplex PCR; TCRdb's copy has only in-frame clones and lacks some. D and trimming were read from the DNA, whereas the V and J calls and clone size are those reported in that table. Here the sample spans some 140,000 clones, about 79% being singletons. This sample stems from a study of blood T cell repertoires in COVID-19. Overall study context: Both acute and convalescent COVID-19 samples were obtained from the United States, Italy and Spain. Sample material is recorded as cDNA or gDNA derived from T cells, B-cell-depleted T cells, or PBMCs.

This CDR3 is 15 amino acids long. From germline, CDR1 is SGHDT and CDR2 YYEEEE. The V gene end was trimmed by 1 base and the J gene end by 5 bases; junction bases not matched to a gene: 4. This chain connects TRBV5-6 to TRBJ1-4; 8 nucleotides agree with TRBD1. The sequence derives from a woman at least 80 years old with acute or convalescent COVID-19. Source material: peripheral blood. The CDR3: CASSLLTGENEKLFF. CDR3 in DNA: TGTGCCAGCAGCTTGTTGACAGGGGAAAATGAAAAACTGTTTTTT.